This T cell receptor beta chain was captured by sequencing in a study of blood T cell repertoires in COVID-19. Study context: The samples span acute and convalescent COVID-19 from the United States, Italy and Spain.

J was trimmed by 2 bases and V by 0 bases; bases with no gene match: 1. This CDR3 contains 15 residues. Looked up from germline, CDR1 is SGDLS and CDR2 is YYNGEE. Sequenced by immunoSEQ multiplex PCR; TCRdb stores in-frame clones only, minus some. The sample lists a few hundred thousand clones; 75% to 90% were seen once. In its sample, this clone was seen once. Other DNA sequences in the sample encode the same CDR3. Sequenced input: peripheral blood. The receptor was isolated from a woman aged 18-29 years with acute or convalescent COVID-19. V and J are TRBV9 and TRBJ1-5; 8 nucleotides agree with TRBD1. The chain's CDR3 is CASSVAGGGNQPQHF. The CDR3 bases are TGTGCCAGCAGCGTAGCAGGGGGCGGCAATCAGCCCCAGCATTTT.